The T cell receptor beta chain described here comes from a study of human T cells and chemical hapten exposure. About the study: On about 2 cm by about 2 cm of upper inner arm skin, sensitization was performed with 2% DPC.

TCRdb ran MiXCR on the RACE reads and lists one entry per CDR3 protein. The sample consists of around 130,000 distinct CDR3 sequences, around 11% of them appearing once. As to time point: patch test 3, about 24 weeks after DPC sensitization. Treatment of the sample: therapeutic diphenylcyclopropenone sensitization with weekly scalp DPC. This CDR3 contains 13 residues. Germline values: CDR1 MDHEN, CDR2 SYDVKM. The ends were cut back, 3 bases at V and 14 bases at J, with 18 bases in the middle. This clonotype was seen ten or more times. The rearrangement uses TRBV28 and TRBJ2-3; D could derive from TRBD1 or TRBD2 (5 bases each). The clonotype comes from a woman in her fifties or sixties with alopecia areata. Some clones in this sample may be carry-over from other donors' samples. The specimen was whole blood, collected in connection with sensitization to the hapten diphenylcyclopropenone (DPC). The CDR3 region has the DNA TGTGCCAGCAGTTTGGGTAGAACGGGACCGGTGTATTTT. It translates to CASSLGRTGPVYF.